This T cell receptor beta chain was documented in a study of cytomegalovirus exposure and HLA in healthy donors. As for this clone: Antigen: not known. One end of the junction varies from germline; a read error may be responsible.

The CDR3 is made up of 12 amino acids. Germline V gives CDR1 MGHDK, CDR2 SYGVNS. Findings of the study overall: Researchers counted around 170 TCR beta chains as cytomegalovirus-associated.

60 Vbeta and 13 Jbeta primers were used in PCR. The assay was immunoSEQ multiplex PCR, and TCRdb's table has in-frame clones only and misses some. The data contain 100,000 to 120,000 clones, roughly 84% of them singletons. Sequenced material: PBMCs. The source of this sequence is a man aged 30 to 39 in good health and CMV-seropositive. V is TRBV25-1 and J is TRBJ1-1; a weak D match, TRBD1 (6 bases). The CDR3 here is CASSERKGDISF. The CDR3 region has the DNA TGTGCCAGCAGTGAAAGGAAGGGGGACATCTCTTTT.